The source of this TCR beta chain is a study of blood T cell repertoires in COVID-19. Overall study: COVID-19 samples, acute and convalescent, were from the United States, Italy and Spain.

With V trimmed by 1 base and J by 7 bases, 11 bases remained unmatched. From germline, CDR1 is SGHVS and CDR2 FNYEAQ. The CDR3 runs 17 residues. As handled by the study authors: By means of reference gene primer amplification, nucleated cell counts were estimated. The table came from immunoSEQ multiplex PCR; TCRdb's copy has only in-frame clones and leaves some out. The V and J calls and clone size are taken from that table; D and trimming were inferred from the DNA. The profile shows tens of thousands of clones, 90% of them singletons. This clonotype was obtained from a man between 65 and 85 years old with acute or convalescent COVID-19. The chain carries TRBV7-6 and TRBJ2-2; 8 bases align to TRBD1. The sequencing input was peripheral blood. The CDR3 spells CASSLVGSGGAFGELFF. Written as DNA, the CDR3 is TGTGCCAGCAGCTTAGTCGGTTCAGGGGGCGCGTTCGGGGAGCTGTTTTTT.